The T cell receptor (beta chain) described here comes from a study of T cell repertoires in cytomegalovirus infection. Overall study: Matching HLA type, along with CMV infection, was indicated by public TCR beta signatures. Overall study results and limits: The ex vivo response was dominated by HLA-C-restricted CMV-specific TCR beta clonotypes.

The CDR3 is 16 residues long. From germline, CDR1 is SGHKS and CDR2 YYEKEE (reference sequence). J lost 0 bases, V lost 3 bases, and 6 bases had no gene match. This clonotype was seen ten or more times. The antigen is undetermined. TCRdb analysed the reads with MiXCR anew, one entry per CDR3 protein. The sample has about 600,000 distinct CDR3 sequences; roughly 24% are singletons. The source is a human donor in good health (CMV status not recorded). Some clones in this sample may be carry-over from other donors' samples. The chain employs TRBV5-5 and TRBJ2-4; 7 bases line up with TRBD1. Source material: CD8+ T cells from PBMCs. CDR3 bases: TGTGCCAGCAGCTACACACAGGGGCCAGCCAAAAACATTCAGTACTTC. Its protein product is CASSYTQGPAKNIQYF.